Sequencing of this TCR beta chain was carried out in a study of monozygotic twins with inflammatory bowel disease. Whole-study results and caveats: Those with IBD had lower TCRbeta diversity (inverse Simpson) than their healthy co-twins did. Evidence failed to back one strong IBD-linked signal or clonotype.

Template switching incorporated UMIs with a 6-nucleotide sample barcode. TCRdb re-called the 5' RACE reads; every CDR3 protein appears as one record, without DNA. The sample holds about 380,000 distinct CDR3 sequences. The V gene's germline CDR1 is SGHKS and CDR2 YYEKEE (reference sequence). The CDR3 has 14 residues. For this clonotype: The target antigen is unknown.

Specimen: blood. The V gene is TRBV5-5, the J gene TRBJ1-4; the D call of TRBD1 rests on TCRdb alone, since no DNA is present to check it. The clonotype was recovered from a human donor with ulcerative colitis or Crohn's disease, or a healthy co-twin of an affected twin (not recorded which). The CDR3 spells CASSPSGGNEKLFF. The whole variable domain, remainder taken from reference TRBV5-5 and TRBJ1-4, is DAGVTQSPTHLIKTRGQQVTLRCSPISGHKSVSWYQQVLGQGPQFIFQYYEKEERGRGNFPDRFSARQFPNYSSELNVNALLLGDSALYLCASSPSGGNEKLFFGSGTQLSVL.